In its sample, the clone carrying this T cell receptor (beta chain) was seen many times. Its target is not known. The sample is drawn from a study of T-cell memory formation after mild COVID-19. Regarding the study as a whole: Day 15 to 85 contracting clones showed balanced CD4/CD8; day 15 to 37 expanders favored CD4+. Pre-infection memory carried some responding clones, suggesting that cross-reactive memory joined.

TCRalpha and TCRbeta libraries used 5'RACE with constant-segment primers and UMIs. TCRdb re-called the 5' RACE reads through MiXCR, storing one row per CDR3 protein. Among under 50,000 distinct CDR3 sequences, 27% were seen once, and the ten largest hold 40% to 50%. The source of this sequence is a man aged 18 to 29 who had mild COVID-19 (a few samples of this study predate the infection). Cell type and time point are not known. The sequencing sample was made of PBMCs or a T cell subset sorted from them (not recorded which).

As DNA, the CDR3 is TGCGCCAGCAGCTTGGAGGGACAGGGGAGTGACGAGCAGTACTTC. It is translated as CASSLEGQGSDEQYF. The chain is built from TRBV5-1 and TRBJ2-7; 10 nucleotides align to TRBD1. CDR1 SGHRS and CDR2 YFSETQ come from the germline V gene. V gave up 0 bases and J gave up 5 bases; unmatched junction bases: 5. This CDR3 region has 15 residues.